This T cell receptor (beta chain) originates from a study of T cell responses to AZD1222 COVID-19 vaccine. Some clones are missing from TCRdb's copy, which holds only in-frame ones; the method was immunoSEQ multiplex PCR. The sample lists approximately 300,000 clones, about 94% occurring once. Study-wide results and limits: Repertoires were collected only later (after the peak T cell response had occurred). As reported, nearly half of all spike-specific TCRs target variant regions that are unmutated. Clonal diversity was possibly underestimated, and the donors were mostly white British, with more females.

On this clone itself: Its antigen is unknown.

V was shortened by 1 base and J by 7 bases, with 16 bases between the two germline ends. The CDR3 contains 16 residues. The germline V gene encodes CDR1 LGHNA and CDR2 YSLEER. The chain recombines TRBV4-3 with TRBJ1-4, with D uncertain. This receptor was taken from an adult who received the AZD1222 COVID-19 vaccine. Source: peripheral blood, taken 28 days after the second AZD1222 dose. CDR3 amino acids: CASSQGVLDLSEKLFF. Here the CDR3 DNA reads TGCGCCAGCAGCCAAGGAGTTTTGGACTTAAGTGAAAAACTGTTTTTT.